At least ten counts were recorded for the clone carrying this T cell receptor (beta chain). Antigen specificity is unknown. Trimming cost V 1 base and J 8 bases; bases outside gene matches: 3. The length of the CDR3 is 14 residues. From germline, CDR1 is DFQATT and CDR2 SNEGSKA (reference sequence). Unique molecular identifiers were used to barcode this TCRbeta library. TCRdb called the PCR reads again in MiXCR, with one record for every CDR3 protein. The table includes 250,000 to 300,000 distinct CDR3 sequences, about a tenth detected once. This record comes from a study of T-cell reconstitution after alpha-beta-depleted transplantation in children. Study results and limitations: Diversity and T-cell counts at one year after transplant derived mostly from new T cells. In some patients, recipient T cells and intrathymic progenitors surviving conditioning explained high day-60 diversity.

This TCR derives from a boy under three years old with acute myeloid leukemia, due to receive a stem cell transplant. Sample: PBMCs, taken before TCRalphabeta/CD19-depleted stem cell transplant. V usage is TRBV20-1 and J usage is TRBJ2-1; 12 bases align to TRBD1. The CDR3 DNA is TGCAGTGCTAGAGGGGGGACAGGGGGCTATGAGCAGTTCTTC. Protein product: CSARGGTGGYEQFF.